Listed below are T cell receptor beta chains from one sample, sequenced in a study of T cells expressing NK-cell markers. TCRdb reanalyzed the 5' RACE reads, giving one entry per CDR3 protein sequence and no DNA. This sample's clone table lists under 600,000 distinct CDR3 sequences. Source material: blood T cells: a sorted CD56 or NKG2C T cell subset, CD4+ or CD8+ T cells, or bulk PBMC T cells (not recorded which). All receptors derive from a woman in her 50s in good health. The CDR3 runs from the conserved cysteine through the conserved F or W. Fields, in order: V gene, J gene, CDR3 protein.

>TRBV5-1|TRBJ2-1
CASRVSAYEQFF
>TRBV12-3/TRBV12-4|TRBJ1-5
CASSTSGGTQHF
>TRBV6-2/TRBV6-3|TRBJ2-3
CASSPPWAGSDTQYF
>TRBV10-3|TRBJ2-7
CAISLTGGMGNPYEQYF
>TRBV7-9|TRBJ1-2
CAIPGGLYGYTF
>TRBV5-1|TRBJ1-1
CASSLVSGAGLTEAFF
>TRBV10-1|TRBJ2-5
CASSETSGGTQYF
>TRBV11-2|TRBJ2-7
CASRISGTGSYEQYF
>TRBV5-1|TRBJ2-1
CASSLGASGRGAYNEQFF
>TRBV5-5|TRBJ2-5
CASSLLIQETQYF
>TRBV18|TRBJ1-1
CASSEDTEAFF
>TRBV12-3/TRBV12-4|TRBJ2-5
CASSPPPAGGGETQYF
>TRBV24-1|TRBJ2-3
CATSRIAGKSTDTQYF
>TRBV3-1|TRBJ2-2
CASSQDPPSGSQRTGELFF
>TRBV24-1|TRBJ1-5
CATGGFNQPQHF
>TRBV6-1|TRBJ2-4
CASSVWAKNIQYF
>TRBV10-3|TRBJ1-1
CAISEDKRAGAFF
>TRBV12-3/TRBV12-4|TRBJ1-1
CASSFALSRTEAFF
>TRBV12-3/TRBV12-4|TRBJ2-1
CASSPPPGTPYNEQFF
>TRBV18|TRBJ2-2
CASSPGGVTGELFF
>TRBV3-1|TRBJ2-5
CASSQETRLAGAWETQYF
>TRBV5-1|TRBJ2-5
CASTPRGDREGTQYF
>TRBV14|TRBJ1-1
CASSQASGEYTEAFF
>TRBV5-1|TRBJ1-1
CASSLGGTGNTEAFF
>TRBV25-1|TRBJ2-1
CASSEPGYSYNEQFF
>TRBV6-1|TRBJ2-3
CASSRLGTGSTDTQYF
>TRBV20-1|TRBJ2-4
CSAREQGSRGNIQYF
>TRBV6-2/TRBV6-3|TRBJ2-1
CASSPLLGVALGEQFF
>TRBV29-1|TRBJ2-3
CSVEDGGPDTQYF
>TRBV6-1|TRBJ2-3
CASSYRTGWTDTQYF
>TRBV12-3/TRBV12-4|TRBJ1-5
CASSPTGAGNQPQHF
>TRBV19|TRBJ2-3
CASSSTIATDTQYF
>TRBV6-6|TRBJ2-1
CASRKEGGPYNEQFF
>TRBV25-1|TRBJ2-1
CASRESWRDEQFF
>TRBV6-5|TRBJ2-3
CASNTPRGYSTDTQYF
>TRBV7-8|TRBJ1-5
CASSSGVRGQPQHF
>TRBV29-1|TRBJ2-5
CSGPGRHPETQYF
>TRBV28|TRBJ1-2
CASSLDILGGYTF
>TRBV29-1|TRBJ1-2
CSVALHDGYTF
>TRBV7-2|TRBJ2-7
CASTTLRGSGIQYF
>TRBV12-3/TRBV12-4|TRBJ2-4
CASRINRENIQYF
>TRBV6-5|TRBJ2-3
CAKPGQGPPSTDTQYF